Below, 9 T cell receptor beta chains from the same sample are listed, as sequenced in a study of cytomegalovirus exposure and HLA in healthy donors. Primers included in the PCR were 60 Vbeta and 13 Jbeta primers. The data were produced by immunoSEQ multiplex PCR, yet TCRdb's version contains in-frame clones alone and is incomplete. The data hold some 170,000 clones, with about 83% observed a single time. Specimen: PBMCs. The receptor set was obtained from a woman aged 25 to 39 in good health and CMV-seronegative.

There are a few counts of this clone. The chain uses TRBV5-4 and TRBJ1-1, with TRBD1 matching 9 bases. The V gene end was trimmed by 3 bases and the J gene end by 3 bases; junction bases not matched to a gene: 3. The CDR3 has 14 amino acids. The V gene's germline CDR1 is SGHNT and CDR2 YYREEE (reference sequence). The CDR3 loop reads CASSWDRAHTEAFF. Written as DNA, the CDR3 is TGTGCCAGCAGCTGGGACAGGGCGCACACTGAAGCTTTCTTT.

This clone was seen a few times. V gene TRBV4-1 combines with J gene TRBJ2-1; TRBD1 is a possible D gene (5 bases). V lost 1 base and J lost 3, with 13 bases in between. CDR3 length: 16 amino acids. The germline CDR1 and CDR2 sequences are MGHRA and YSYEKL. The CDR3 sequence is CASSQGPGRGYNEQFF. The CDR3 nucleotides are TGCGCCAGCAGCCAAGGCCCTGGAAGGGGCTACAATGAGCAGTTCTTC.

The chain employs TRBV18 and TRBJ1-5; TRBD1 matches 10 bases. The ends lost 6 bases at V and 0 bases at J; junction bases unmatched: 8. The CDR3 has 17 residues. Germline values: CDR1 KGHSH, CDR2 LQKENI. This CDR3 is CASSPGTGADSNQPQHF. CDR3 bases: TGTGCCAGCTCTCCCGGGACAGGGGCCGATAGCAATCAGCCCCAGCATTTT.

This clone came up a few times. The gene calls are TRBV4-3 and TRBJ2-6; 7 bases align to TRBD1. The ends lost 3 bases at V and 3 bases at J; junction bases unmatched: 5. The germline V gene encodes CDR1 LGHNA and CDR2 YSLEER. This CDR3 comprises 16 residues. The CDR3 DNA sequence: TGCGCCAGCAGCCAGAACAGGGGAAATGGGGCCAACGTCCTGACTTTC. This codes for CASSQNRGNGANVLTF.

J is TRBJ2-5 and V is TRBV4-3; 7 bases map to TRBD1. The J call may be incorrect, as the DNA end agrees better with TRBJ2-7. Germline values: CDR1 LGHNA, CDR2 YSLEER. The CDR3 has 13 amino acids. The CDR3 protein is CASSPGQTYEQYF. CDR3 nucleotides: TGCGCCAGCAGCCCGGGACAGACCTACGAGCAGTACTTC.

This chain links TRBV27 with TRBJ2-7, with D perhaps TRBD1 (6 bases). V lost 5 bases and J lost 1, with 12 bases in between. This CDR3 region has 14 residues. Germline-derived CDR1 and CDR2 are MNHEY and SMNVEV (reference sequence). As DNA, the CDR3 is TGTGCCAGCAGTACTCAGGGGCCTTCCTACGAGCAGTACTTC. Encoded protein: CASSTQGPSYEQYF.

The rearrangement links TRBV27 to TRBJ2-7; 9 nucleotides align to TRBD2. Unmatched junction bases numbered 7, after V lost 6 bases and J lost 1 base. The germline gives CDR1 MNHEY, CDR2 SMNVEV (reference sequence). The CDR3 runs 15 residues. CDR3 nucleotides: TGTGCCAGCAGCTATAGCGGGGGCATGTCCTACGAGCAGTACTTC. This translates into CASSYSGGMSYEQYF.

DNA for the CDR3: TGTGCCAGCAGCTCCGGGACAGGAACGAACACCGGGGAGCTGTTTTTT. It codes for CASSSGTGTNTGELFF. J is TRBJ2-2 and V is TRBV7-9; 8 bases align to TRBD1. J was trimmed by 0 bases and V by 4 bases; bases with no gene match: 4. Germline V lookup: CDR1 SEHNR, CDR2 FQNEAQ (reference sequence). The CDR3 length is 16 residues.

This sequence joins TRBV2 and TRBJ2-5; 15 nucleotides line up with TRBD2. Germline V gene sequence: CDR1 SNHLY, CDR2 FYNNEI. This CDR3 is 15 amino acids long. The V and J ends lost 6 bases and 11 bases, in that order; junction bases with no gene match: 10. As DNA, the CDR3 is TGTGCCAGCAGCCTGGGACTAGCGGGGGGCCAGGGGCAGTACTTC. It yields the protein CASSLGLAGGQGQYF. Full variable domain (rest looked up from reference TRBV2 and TRBJ2-5): EPEVTQTPSHQVTQMGQEVILRCVPISNHLYFYWYRQILGQKVEFLVSFYNNEISEKSEIFDDQFSVERPDGSNFTLKIRSTKLEDSAMYFCASSLGLAGGQGQYFGPGTRLLVL.